This T cell receptor (beta chain) originates from a study of response to subunit inactivated influenza vaccine. General study findings and limits: The authors offered the suggestion that each seasonal influenza vaccination recruits few new T cells.

CDR1 is MNHNS and CDR2 is SASEGT in the germline V gene. Trimming took off 8 bases at V and 4 bases at J, with 14 bases between the two ends. This CDR3 contains 13 residues. This clonotype came up a few times. The antigen is not known. In TCRdb, the RT-PCR reads were re-called with MiXCR into one record per CDR3 protein. Of about 500,000 distinct CDR3 sequences in the sample, 16% were seen once. This clonotype was sampled from a man between 50 and 75 years old who received an inactivated influenza vaccine. The chain has TRBV6-1 and TRBJ2-5; TRBD1 might be the D (5 bases). The source material was CD4+ T cells sorted from PBMCs, sampled 23 to 25 months after vaccination. CDR3 nucleotides: TGTGCCAGCCAGACAAGCAGGGTAGAGACCCAGTACTTC. It translates to CASQTSRVETQYF.